Each of the 3 T cell receptor beta chains below was sequenced from the same sample in a study of blood T cell repertoires in COVID-19. Here immunoSEQ multiplex PCR was the method, and the copy in TCRdb shows in-frame clones only, minus some. Altogether more than 95,000 clones are present, 84% being singletons, with the ten largest covering 20% to 30%. Sequencing was carried out using peripheral blood. These TCRs come from a man aged 55 to 70 with acute or convalescent COVID-19.

V and J are TRBV5-1 and TRBJ2-2; D unclear. V was clipped by 5 bases and J by 8 bases, with 10 bases between them. This CDR3 region has 12 residues. Germline CDR1 reads SGHRS; CDR2 reads YFSETQ. The CDR3 reads CASRVAAGELFF. For the CDR3, the DNA is TGCGCCAGCAGGGTCGCGGCGGGGGAGCTGTTTTTT.

The rearrangement joins TRBV11-3 to TRBJ2-3; D remains ambiguous. V gave up 4 bases and J gave up 1 base, with 9 bases separating them. The CDR3 is 14 residues long. Germline-derived CDR1 and CDR2 are SGHNT and YENEEA. Here the CDR3 DNA reads TGTGCCAGCAGCTCACACCGGGGCACAGATACGCAGTATTTT. Its protein product is CASSSHRGTDTQYF.

The CDR3 coding sequence is TGTGCCAGCAGTCCGAGGGGGAGCGTTTACGAGCAGTACTTC. Its protein is CASSPRGSVYEQYF. The chain joins TRBV11-1 to TRBJ2-7; D is perhaps TRBD1 (6 bases). Per germline, CDR1 SGHAT and CDR2 FQDESV (reference sequence). Trimming cost V 6 bases and J 4 bases, with 16 bases left between them. CDR3 length: 14 residues.